A selection of T cell receptor beta chains follows, all from one sample in a study of shared clonotypes between healthy human individuals. Assay: immunoSEQ multiplex PCR; the TCRdb copy retains only in-frame clones and omits some. The table has fewer than 850,000 clones, around 91% seen once; the top ten hold more than 30%. Sequencing was carried out using memory CD8+ T cells from PBMCs. The origin of the receptors is a man between 18 and 35 years old in good health. Some clones in this sample may be carry-over from other donors' samples. CDR3s include the opening cysteine and the closing phenylalanine or tryptophan. Fields, in order: J gene, D gene, V gene, CDR3 DNA, CDR3 protein. The D gene is left open where the match is weak.

>TRBJ2-1|NA|TRBV7-3
TGTGCCAGCAGCCCGCTAAGGAGCTCCTACAATGAGCAGTTCTTC
CASSPLRSSYNEQFF
>TRBJ1-4|NA|TRBV27
TGTGCCAGCACCTCCCTCCCGTGGGGGCCTAATGAAAAACTGTTTTTT
CASTSLPWGPNEKLFF
>TRBJ2-1|TRBD2|TRBV6-5
TGTGCCAGCAGGGGAGGGCCGGAGTACAATGAGCAGTTCTTC
CASRGGPEYNEQFF
>TRBJ2-3|NA|TRBV27
TGTGCCAGCAGTTTATGGAGGGGGGGGGCAGATACGCAGTATTTT
CASSLWRGGADTQYF
>TRBJ2-1|TRBD2|TRBV5-3
TGTGCCAGAAGCTTTCAGACTCGATTCGGGGGGTACAATGAGCAGTTCTTC
CARSFQTRFGGYNEQFF
>TRBJ2-7|TRBD1|TRBV28
TGTGCCAGCAGCCGTTGGGACAGGGAAGCCGAGCAGTACTTC
CASSRWDREAEQYF
>TRBJ1-1|NA|TRBV28
TGTGCCAGCAGTAAGACCCCCGAAGCTTTCTTT
CASSKTPEAFF
>TRBJ1-1|TRBD1|TRBV4-1
TGCGCCAGCAGCCACGGGACAGGGGGCGCGGACACTGAAGCTTTCTTT
CASSHGTGGADTEAFF
>TRBJ1-5|NA|TRBV19
TGTGCCAGTAGTATATCGGCAGGGGAAGGGCAGCCCCAGCATTTT
CASSISAGEGQPQHF
>TRBJ2-7|TRBD2|TRBV5-6
TGTGCCAGGCTTAGCGGGATGCTCTCCTACGAGCAGTACTTC
CARLSGMLSYEQYF